What follows are 4 T cell receptor beta chains derived from one specimen sequenced in a study of CXCR3-negative and CXCR3-positive naive CD8 T cells. The libraries of TRB cDNA were prepared using 5' RACE with UMI labels. With the 5' RACE reads reprocessed, TCRdb shows one record per CDR3 protein and no DNA. The sample has about 81,000 distinct CDR3 sequences. Sequencing was carried out using naive CXCR3- CD8+ T cells from blood. The subset denotes: CD45RO-CCR7+CD27+CD95- naive CD8+ T cells lacking CXCR3 (TNR3-). These receptors came from a human donor in good health. Some clones in this sample may be carry-over from other donors' samples.

The chain links TRBV28 to TRBJ2-2; without DNA, the TCRdb call of TRBD2 cannot be checked. The CDR3 sequence is 15 residues long. Germline CDR1 is MDHEN and CDR2 is SYDVKM. CDR3 in amino acids: CASSPPRTDTGELFF. The full variable domain, its missing parts supplied by reference TRBV28 and TRBJ2-2, is DVKVTQSSRYLVKRTGEKVFLECVQDMDHENMFWYRQDPGLGLRLIYFSYDVKMKEKGDIPEGYSVSREKKERFSLILESASTNQTSMYLCASSPPRTDTGELFFGEGSRLTVL.

The gene calls are TRBV4-1 and TRBJ2-1. Germline CDR1 reads MGHRA; CDR2 reads YSYEKL. The CDR3 length is 14 residues. The CDR3 protein is CASSQDRGVSEQFF.

The chain carries TRBV12-3 or TRBV12-4 and TRBJ2-7; TCRdb's D call of TRBD2 is untestable without DNA. The CDR3 is 13 amino acids. The CDR3 is CASSIAGEDEQYF.

The rearrangement links TRBV2 to TRBJ2-7; TCRdb returns TRBD1, unconfirmable since there is no DNA. This CDR3 spans 14 amino acids. Germline CDR1 and CDR2: SNHLY and FYNNEI. CDR3 sequence reads: CASSEDREIDEQYF. Filled out from reference TRBV2 and TRBJ2-7, the complete variable domain reads EPEVTQTPSHQVTQMGQEVILRCVPISNHLYFYWYRQILGQKVEFLVSFYNNEISEKSEIFDDQFSVERPDGSNFTLKIRSTKLEDSAMYFCASSEDREIDEQYFGPGTRLTVT.